One sample yielded the 5 T cell receptor beta chains listed below, sequenced in a study of T cells in Graves' hyperthyroidism and ophthalmopathy. RNA transcripts provided the source from which TCR beta CDR3 regions were amplified. The HTBI primer set drove a first-round RT-PCR of the TCR CDR3. TCRdb reprocessed the multiplex PCR reads via MiXCR and lists one record per CDR3 protein. The sample lists approximately 370,000 distinct CDR3 sequences; more than 13% were seen once. The material sequenced was blood. The origin of the receptors is a woman aged 25 to 39 with Graves' hyperthyroidism.

The chain has TRBV7-4 and TRBJ2-2, with D possibly TRBD2 on 5 matching bases. Germline assignment: CDR1 SGHVT and CDR2 SQSDAQ. The CDR3 is 17 amino acids. V lost 5 bases, J lost 6 bases, and 22 bases lay in between. CDR3 sequence reads: CASSQKRRQRVPGELFF. DNA of the CDR3: TGTGCCAGCAGCCAGAAACGGAGGCAGCGCGTTCCCGGGGAGCTGTTTTTT.

This chain connects TRBV27 to TRBJ1-5; TRBD1 might be the D (6 bases). The CDR3 spans 15 residues. Trimming cost V 6 bases and J 2 bases, with 14 bases left between them. CDR1 and CDR2 (germline): MNHEY, SMNVEV (reference sequence). The CDR3 protein is CASRGRAGGNQPQHF. The CDR3 DNA follows: TGTGCCAGCAGAGGCCGGGCAGGGGGCAATCAGCCCCAGCATTTT.

Details on this clonotype: A read error is possible here, since a much larger clone lies one base away. CDR3 nucleotide sequence: TGTGCCAGCTCACCCCGAGCTAGCGGGAGTTTTGGAGAGACCCAGTACTTC. Translated, it gives CASSPRASGSFGETQYF. The chain couples TRBV18 to TRBJ2-5, with 10 bases lining up with TRBD2. The CDR3 covers 17 residues. The V gene end was trimmed by 3 bases and the J gene end by 4 bases; junction bases not matched to a gene: 11. Germline V gives CDR1 KGHSH, CDR2 LQKENI.

With respect to this clonotype: Mismatch with germline at one junction end may stem from a read error. The CDR3 DNA sequence: TGTGCCAGCAGCGCCGGGGGAGGGCGGGGTGAAGCTTCCTTT. Residues: CASSAGGGRGEASF. The V call is TRBV9, the J call TRBJ1-1; tentatively, D is TRBD1 (5 bases). The CDR3 has 14 residues. The V gene's germline CDR1 is SGDLS and CDR2 YYNGEE.

This clonotype came up many times. The chain links TRBV7-8 to TRBJ2-1; 12 positions match TRBD2. Trimming cost V 5 bases and J 8 bases; bases outside gene matches: 13. The CDR3 contains 17 residues. Germline CDR1 is SGHVS and CDR2 is FQNEAQ. In DNA form, the CDR3 reads TGTGCCAGCAGCATCTCTAGCGGGAGGGCCTTTGGCCATGAGCAGTTCTTC. It encodes CASSISSGRAFGHEQFF.